The sequence of this TCR beta chain was determined in a study of naive and memory T cell subsets. General study points: Naive and memory repertoire findings lacked a ground truth for validation.

Both TRBC1 and TRBC2 were covered by a beta constant-region primer of two equimolar oligonucleotides. Ligated cDNA was amplified by four rounds of PCR with nested alpha and beta constant-region primers and SP2. MiXCR, run by TCRdb on the UMI-ligation and nested PCR reads, gives a single entry per CDR3 protein. The repertoire consists of roughly 130,000 distinct CDR3 sequences, with around a third occurring once and the leading ten covering approximately 0.87%. From germline, CDR1 is GTSNPN and CDR2 SVGIG (reference sequence). CDR3 length: 11 amino acids. After removal of 4 bases from V and 8 bases from J, the junction contained 4 bases not matched to a gene. About this clonotype: The antigen is not known.

The receptor was derived from a human donor in good health. Sequencing used central memory CD4+ T cells from blood. The chain couples TRBV30 to TRBJ1-2; 7 bases are a match to TRBD1. CDR3 residues: CAWIGRGGYTF. In DNA form, the CDR3 reads TGTGCCTGGATCGGCAGGGGGGGCTACACCTTC.